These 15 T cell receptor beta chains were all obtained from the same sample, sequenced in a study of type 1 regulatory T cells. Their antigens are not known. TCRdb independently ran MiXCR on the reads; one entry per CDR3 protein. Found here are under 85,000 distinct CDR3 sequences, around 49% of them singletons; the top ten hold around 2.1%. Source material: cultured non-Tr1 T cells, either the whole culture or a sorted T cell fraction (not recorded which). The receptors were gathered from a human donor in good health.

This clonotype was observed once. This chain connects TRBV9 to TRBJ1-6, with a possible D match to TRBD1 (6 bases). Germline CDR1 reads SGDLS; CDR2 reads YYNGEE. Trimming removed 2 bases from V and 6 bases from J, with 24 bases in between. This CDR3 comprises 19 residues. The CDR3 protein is CASSVTPQPTMGANSPLHF. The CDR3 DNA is TGTGCCAGCAGCGTGACTCCTCAACCCACAATGGGGGCTAATTCACCCCTCCACTTT.

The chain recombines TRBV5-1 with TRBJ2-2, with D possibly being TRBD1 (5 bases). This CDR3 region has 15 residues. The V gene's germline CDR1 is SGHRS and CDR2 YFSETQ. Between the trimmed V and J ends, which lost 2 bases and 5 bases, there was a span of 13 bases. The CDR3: CASSFRQIRTGELFF. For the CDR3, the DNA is TGCGCCAGCAGCTTTAGACAGATCAGAACCGGGGAGCTGTTTTTT.

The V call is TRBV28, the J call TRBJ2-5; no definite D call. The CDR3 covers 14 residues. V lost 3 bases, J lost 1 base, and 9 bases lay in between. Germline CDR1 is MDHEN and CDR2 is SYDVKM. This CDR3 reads CASSFGQLQETQYF. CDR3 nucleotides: TGTGCCAGCAGTTTTGGGCAGCTCCAAGAGACCCAGTACTTC.

As DNA, the CDR3 is TGCAGTGCTAGAGATCTCAGCCTAAGGGAGGAGACCCAGTACTTC. It translates to CSARDLSLREETQYF. The genes are TRBV20-1 and TRBJ2-5; perhaps TRBD2 as D (5 bases). This CDR3 comprises 15 residues. Per germline, CDR1 DFQATT and CDR2 SNEGSKA (reference sequence). The germline V and J ends were trimmed by 0 bases and 5 bases, with 16 bases remaining between them.

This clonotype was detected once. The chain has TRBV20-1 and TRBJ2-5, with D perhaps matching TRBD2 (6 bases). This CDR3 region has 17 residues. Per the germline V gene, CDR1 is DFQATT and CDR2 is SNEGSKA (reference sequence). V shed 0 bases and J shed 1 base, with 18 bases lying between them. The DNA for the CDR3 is TGCAGTGCTAGAGACCGAACAAACCACGGGGGCCAAGAGACCCAGTACTTC. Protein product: CSARDRTNHGGQETQYF.

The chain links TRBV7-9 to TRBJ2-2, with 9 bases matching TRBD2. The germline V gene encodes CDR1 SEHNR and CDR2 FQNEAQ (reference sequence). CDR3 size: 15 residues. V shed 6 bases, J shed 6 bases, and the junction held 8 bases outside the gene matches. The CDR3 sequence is CASSSRGGLSGELFF. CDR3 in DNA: TGTGCCAGCAGTTCGCGGGGGGGCCTTTCCGGGGAGCTGTTTTTT.

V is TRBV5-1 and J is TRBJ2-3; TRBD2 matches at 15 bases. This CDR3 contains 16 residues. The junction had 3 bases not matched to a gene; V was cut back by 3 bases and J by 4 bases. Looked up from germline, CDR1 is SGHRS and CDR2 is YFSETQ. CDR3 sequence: CASSSRTSGGADTQYF. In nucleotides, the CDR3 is TGCGCCAGCAGCTCCCGGACTAGCGGGGGGGCAGATACGCAGTATTTT.

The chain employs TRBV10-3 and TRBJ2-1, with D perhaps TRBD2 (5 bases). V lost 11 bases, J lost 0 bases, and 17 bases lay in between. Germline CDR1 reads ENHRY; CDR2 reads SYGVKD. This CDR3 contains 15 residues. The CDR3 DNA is TGTGCCTCCACCGCGGGCGAAAGCTCCTACAATGAGCAGTTCTTC. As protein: CASTAGESSYNEQFF.

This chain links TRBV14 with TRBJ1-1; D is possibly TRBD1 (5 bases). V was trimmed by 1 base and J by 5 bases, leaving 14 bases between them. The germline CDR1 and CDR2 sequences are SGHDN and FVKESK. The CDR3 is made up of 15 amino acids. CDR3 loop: CASSQGMNRRTEAFF. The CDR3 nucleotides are TGTGCCAGCAGCCAAGGAATGAACAGGAGGACTGAAGCTTTCTTT.

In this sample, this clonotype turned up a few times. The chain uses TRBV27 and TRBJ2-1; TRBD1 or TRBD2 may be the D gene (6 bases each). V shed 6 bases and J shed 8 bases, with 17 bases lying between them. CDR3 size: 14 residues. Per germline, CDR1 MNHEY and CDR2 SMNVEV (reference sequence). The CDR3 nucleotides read TGTGCCAGCAGCCCGACTAGTGGGGGCTATGAGCAGTTCTTC. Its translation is CASSPTSGGYEQFF.

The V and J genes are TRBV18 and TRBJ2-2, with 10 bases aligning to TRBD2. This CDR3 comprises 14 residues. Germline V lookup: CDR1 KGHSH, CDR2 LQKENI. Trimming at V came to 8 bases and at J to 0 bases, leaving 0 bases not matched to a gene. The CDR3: CASGTSANTGELFF. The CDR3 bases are TGTGCCAGCGGGACTAGCGCGAACACCGGGGAGCTGTTTTTT.

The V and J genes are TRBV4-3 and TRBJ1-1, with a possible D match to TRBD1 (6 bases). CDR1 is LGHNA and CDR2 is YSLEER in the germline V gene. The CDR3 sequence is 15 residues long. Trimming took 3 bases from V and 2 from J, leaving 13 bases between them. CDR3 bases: TGCGCCAGCAGCCATACAGGGTCCCCTAACACTGAAGCTTTCTTT. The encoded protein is CASSHTGSPNTEAFF.

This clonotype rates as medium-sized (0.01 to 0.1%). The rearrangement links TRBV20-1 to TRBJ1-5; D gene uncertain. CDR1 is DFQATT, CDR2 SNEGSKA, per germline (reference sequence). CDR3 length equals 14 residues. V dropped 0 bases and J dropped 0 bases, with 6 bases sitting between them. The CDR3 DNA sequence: TGCAGTGCTAGAGATCCTTCTAGCAATCAGCCCCAGCATTTT. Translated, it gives CSARDPSSNQPQHF.

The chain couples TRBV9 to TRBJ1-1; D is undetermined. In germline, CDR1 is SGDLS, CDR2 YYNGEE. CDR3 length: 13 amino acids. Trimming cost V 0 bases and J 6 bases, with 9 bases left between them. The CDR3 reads CASSVGVQPEAFF. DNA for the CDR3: TGTGCCAGCAGCGTAGGGGTTCAACCTGAAGCTTTCTTT.

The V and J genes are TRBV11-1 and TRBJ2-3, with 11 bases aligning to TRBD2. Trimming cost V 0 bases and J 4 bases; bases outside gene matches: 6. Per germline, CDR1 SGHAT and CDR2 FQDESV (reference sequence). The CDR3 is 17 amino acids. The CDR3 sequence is CASSLAWLAGGSDTQYF. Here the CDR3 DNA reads TGTGCCAGCAGCTTAGCGTGGCTAGCGGGGGGATCAGATACGCAGTATTTT.